This T cell receptor (beta chain) was captured in a study of cytomegalovirus exposure and HLA in healthy donors. Study-wide background: The roughly 660 first-cohort repertoires shared a platform with the approximately 130 validation repertoires, as reported in a later analysis.

Repertoires were generated with immunoSEQ multiplex PCR, while TCRdb's copy carries only in-frame clones and drops some. This table holds roughly 190,000 clones, 86% found once. Comments on this clone: Its antigen is as yet unknown.

The CDR3 totals 14 residues. Germline assignment: CDR1 MNHEY and CDR2 SVGAGI. Trimming removed 4 bases at V and 6 bases at J, with 14 bases between. These donors were members of the approximately 120-subject validation cohort, a group separate from the roughly 670-subject first cohort. Study outcomes and limitations: Across donors, most TCRs were seen rarely, yet some public ones were widespread.

This chain joins TRBV6-5 and TRBJ2-3, with D maybe TRBD1 (5 bases). This sequence originates from a woman aged 18 to 35 in good health and CMV-seronegative. What was sequenced was PBMCs. CDR3 sequence (DNA): TGTGCCAGCAGTTTATCTTCAGGGTTCGATACGCAGTATTTT. Its translation: CASSLSSGFDTQYF.